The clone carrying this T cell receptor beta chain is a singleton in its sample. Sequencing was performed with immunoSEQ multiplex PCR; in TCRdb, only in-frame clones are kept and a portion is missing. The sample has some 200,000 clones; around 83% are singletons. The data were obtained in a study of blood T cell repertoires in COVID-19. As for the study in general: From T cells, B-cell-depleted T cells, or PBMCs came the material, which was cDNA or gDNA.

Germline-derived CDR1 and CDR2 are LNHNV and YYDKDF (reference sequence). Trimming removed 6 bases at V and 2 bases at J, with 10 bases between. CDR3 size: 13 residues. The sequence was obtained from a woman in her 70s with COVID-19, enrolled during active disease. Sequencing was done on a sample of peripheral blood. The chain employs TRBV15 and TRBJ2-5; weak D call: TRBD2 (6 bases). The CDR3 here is CATSRGGQETQYF. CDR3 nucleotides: TGTGCCACCAGTCGCGGAGGGCAAGAGACCCAGTACTTC.